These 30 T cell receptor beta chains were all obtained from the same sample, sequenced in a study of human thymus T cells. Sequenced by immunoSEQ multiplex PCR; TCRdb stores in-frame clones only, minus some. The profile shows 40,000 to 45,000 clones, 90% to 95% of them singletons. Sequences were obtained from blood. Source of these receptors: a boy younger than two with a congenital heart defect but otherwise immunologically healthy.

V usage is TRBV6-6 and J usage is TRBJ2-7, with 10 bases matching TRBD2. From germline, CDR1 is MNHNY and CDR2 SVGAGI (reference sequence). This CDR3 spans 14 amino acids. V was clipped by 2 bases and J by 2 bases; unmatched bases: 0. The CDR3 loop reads CASSYTSGAYEQYF. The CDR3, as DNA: TGTGCCAGCAGTTACACTAGCGGGGCCTACGAGCAGTACTTC.

The CDR3 here is CASSQVYGGTNEKLFF. CDR3 nucleotide sequence: TGTGCCAGCAGTCAGGTGTATGGCGGAACTAATGAAAAACTGTTTTTT. The chain is built from TRBV28 and TRBJ1-4; D not resolved. The germline gives CDR1 MDHEN, CDR2 SYDVKM. V lost 5 bases and J lost 1, with 14 bases in between. The CDR3 has 16 residues.

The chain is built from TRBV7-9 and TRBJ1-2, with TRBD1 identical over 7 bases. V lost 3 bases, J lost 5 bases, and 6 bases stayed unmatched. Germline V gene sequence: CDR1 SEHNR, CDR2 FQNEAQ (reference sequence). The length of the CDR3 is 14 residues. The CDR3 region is CASSLADRVYGYTF. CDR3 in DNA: TGTGCCAGCAGCTTGGCCGACAGGGTGTATGGCTACACCTTC.

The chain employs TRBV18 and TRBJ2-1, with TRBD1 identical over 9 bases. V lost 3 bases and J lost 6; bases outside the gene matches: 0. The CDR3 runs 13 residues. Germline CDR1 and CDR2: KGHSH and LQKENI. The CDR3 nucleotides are TGTGCCAGCTCACCGGGACAGGGCAATGAGCAGTTCTTC. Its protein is CASSPGQGNEQFF.

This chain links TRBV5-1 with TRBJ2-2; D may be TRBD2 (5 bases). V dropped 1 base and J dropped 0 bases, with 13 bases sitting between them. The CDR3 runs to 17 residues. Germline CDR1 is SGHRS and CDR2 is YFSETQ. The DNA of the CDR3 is TGCGCCAGCAGCTTGCGCCTAGCAGAATCGAACACCGGGGAGCTGTTTTTT. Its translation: CASSLRLAESNTGELFF.

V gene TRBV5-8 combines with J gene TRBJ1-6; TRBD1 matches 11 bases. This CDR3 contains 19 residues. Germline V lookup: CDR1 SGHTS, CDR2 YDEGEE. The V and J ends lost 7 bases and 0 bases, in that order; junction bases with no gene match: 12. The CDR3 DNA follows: TGTGCCAGCCGCCGGGACAGGGGGTCTATCAGCTCCTATAATTCACCCCTCCACTTT. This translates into CASRRDRGSISSYNSPLHF.

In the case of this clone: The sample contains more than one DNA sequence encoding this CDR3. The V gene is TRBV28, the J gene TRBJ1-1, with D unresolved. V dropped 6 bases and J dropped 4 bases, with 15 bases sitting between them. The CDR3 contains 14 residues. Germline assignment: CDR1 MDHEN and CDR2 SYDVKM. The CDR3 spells CASRPVRGGTEAFF. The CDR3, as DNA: TGTGCCAGCAGACCCGTGCGGGGAGGCACTGAAGCTTTCTTT. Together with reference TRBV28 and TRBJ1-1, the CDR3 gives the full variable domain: DVKVTQSSRYLVKRTGEKVFLECVQDMDHENMFWYRQDPGLGLRLIYFSYDVKMKEKGDIPEGYSVSREKKERFSLILESASTNQTSMYLCASRPVRGGTEAFFGQGTRLTVV.

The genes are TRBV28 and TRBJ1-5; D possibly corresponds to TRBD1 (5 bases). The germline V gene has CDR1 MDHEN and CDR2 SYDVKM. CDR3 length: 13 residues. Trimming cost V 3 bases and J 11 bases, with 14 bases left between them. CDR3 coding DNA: TGTGCCAGCAGTTTGGTTGGGGGAATGGCCCAGCATTTT. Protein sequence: CASSLVGGMAQHF.

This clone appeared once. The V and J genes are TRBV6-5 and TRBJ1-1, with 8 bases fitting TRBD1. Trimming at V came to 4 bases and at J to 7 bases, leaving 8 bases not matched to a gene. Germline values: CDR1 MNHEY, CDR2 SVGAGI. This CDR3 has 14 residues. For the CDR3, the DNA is TGTGCCAGCAGTTCGGGGACAGGCCCCTTTGAAGCTTTCTTT. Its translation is CASSSGTGPFEAFF.

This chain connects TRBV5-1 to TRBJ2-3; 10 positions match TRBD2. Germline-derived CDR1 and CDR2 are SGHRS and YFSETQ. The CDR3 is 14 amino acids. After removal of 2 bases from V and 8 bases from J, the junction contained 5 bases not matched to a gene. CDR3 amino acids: CASSLRAGGPTQYF. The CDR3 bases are TGCGCCAGCAGCTTAAGAGCGGGGGGGCCTACGCAGTATTTT.

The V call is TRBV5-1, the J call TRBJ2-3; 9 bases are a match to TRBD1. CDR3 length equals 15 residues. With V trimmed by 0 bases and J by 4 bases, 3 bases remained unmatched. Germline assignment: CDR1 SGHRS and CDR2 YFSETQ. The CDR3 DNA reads TGCGCCAGCAGCTTGGACAGGGGGCGCGCAGATACGCAGTATTTT. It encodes CASSLDRGRADTQYF.

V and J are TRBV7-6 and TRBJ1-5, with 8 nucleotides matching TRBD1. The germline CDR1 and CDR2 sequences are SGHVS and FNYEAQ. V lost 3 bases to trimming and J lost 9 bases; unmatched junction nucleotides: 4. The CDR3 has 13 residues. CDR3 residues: CASSLDRVGPQHF. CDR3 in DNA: TGTGCCAGCAGCTTGGACAGGGTGGGGCCCCAGCATTTT.

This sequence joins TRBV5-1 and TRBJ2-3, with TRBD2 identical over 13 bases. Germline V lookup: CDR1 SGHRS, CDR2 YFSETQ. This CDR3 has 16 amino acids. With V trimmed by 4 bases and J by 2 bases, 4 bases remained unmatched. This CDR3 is CASSTGLAGTTDTQYF. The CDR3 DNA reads TGCGCCAGCAGCACGGGACTAGCGGGGACCACAGATACGCAGTATTTT.

The CDR3 loop is CASNTGKGDGYTF. In DNA, the CDR3 is TGCGCCAGCAACACAGGGAAAGGGGATGGCTACACCTTC. The rearrangement joins TRBV4-1 to TRBJ1-2; TRBD1 is a possible D gene (6 bases). This CDR3 has 13 amino acids. CDR1 is MGHRA, CDR2 YSYEKL, per germline. V dropped 7 bases and J dropped 6 bases, with 15 bases sitting between them.

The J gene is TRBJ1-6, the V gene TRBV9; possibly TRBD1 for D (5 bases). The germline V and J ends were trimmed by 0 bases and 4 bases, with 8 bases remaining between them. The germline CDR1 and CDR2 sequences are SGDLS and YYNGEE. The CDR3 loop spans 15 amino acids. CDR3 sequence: CASSVARDYNSPLHF. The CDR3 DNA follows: TGTGCCAGCAGCGTAGCCAGGGATTATAATTCACCCCTCCACTTT.

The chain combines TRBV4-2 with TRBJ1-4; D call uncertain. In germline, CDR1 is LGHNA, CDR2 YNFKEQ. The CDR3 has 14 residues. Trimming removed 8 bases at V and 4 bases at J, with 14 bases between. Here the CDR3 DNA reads TGTGCCAGCTGCACAACGGGGTATAATGAAAAACTGTTTTTT. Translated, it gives CASCTTGYNEKLFF.

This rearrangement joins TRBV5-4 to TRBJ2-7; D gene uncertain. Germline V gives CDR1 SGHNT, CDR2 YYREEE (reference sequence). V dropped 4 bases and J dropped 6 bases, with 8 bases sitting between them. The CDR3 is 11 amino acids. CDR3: CASSIASEQYF. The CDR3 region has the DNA TGTGCCAGCAGCATAGCTTCCGAGCAGTACTTC.

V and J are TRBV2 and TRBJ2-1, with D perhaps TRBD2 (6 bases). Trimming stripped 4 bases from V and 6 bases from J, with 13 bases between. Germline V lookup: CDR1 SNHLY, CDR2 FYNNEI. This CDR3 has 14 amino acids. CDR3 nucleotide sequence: TGTGCCAGCAGTGTATTGCGGGGAATCAATGAGCAGTTCTTC. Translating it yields CASSVLRGINEQFF.

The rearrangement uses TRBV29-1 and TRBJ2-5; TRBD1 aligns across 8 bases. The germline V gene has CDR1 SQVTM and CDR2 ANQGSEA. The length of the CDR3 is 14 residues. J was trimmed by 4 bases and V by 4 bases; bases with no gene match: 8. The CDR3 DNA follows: TGCAGCGTTGTTCTGGACAGGGATTTAGAGACCCAGTACTTC. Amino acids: CSVVLDRDLETQYF.

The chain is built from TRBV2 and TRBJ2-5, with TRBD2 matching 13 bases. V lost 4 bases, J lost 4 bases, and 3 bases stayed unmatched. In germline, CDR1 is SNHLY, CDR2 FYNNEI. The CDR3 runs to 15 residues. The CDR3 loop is CASSAWTSGGETQYF. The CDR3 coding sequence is TGTGCCAGCAGTGCATGGACTAGCGGGGGAGAGACCCAGTACTTC.

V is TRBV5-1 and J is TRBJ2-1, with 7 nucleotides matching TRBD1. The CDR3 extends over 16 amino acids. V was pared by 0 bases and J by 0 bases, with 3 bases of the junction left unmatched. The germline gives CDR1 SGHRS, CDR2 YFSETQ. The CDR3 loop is CASSLGTGRSYNEQFF. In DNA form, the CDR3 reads TGCGCCAGCAGCTTGGGGACAGGCCGCTCCTACAATGAGCAGTTCTTC.

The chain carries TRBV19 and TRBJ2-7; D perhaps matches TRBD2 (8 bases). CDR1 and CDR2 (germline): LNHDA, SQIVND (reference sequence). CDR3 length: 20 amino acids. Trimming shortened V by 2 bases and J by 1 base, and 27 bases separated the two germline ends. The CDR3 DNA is TGTGCCAGTAGTATAATCCGAAGGGGGCCCGGGGGGGCCTCTTCCTACGAGCAGTACTTC. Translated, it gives CASSIIRRGPGGASSYEQYF. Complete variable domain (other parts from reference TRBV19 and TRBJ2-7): DGGITQSPKYLFRKEGQNVTLSCEQNLNHDAMYWYRQDPGQGLRLIYYSQIVNDFQKGDIAEGYSVSREKKESFPLTVTSAQKNPTAFYLCASSIIRRGPGGASSYEQYFGPGTRLTVT.

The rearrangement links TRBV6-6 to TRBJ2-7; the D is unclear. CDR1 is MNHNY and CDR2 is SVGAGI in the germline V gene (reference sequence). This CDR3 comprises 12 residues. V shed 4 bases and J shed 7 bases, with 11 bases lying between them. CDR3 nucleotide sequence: TGTGCCAGCAGTTCTCTCGTGGGGGAGCAGTACTTC. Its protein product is CASSSLVGEQYF.

The CDR3 here is CASSQDSQGGNTIYF. The CDR3 DNA sequence: TGCGCCAGCAGCCAAGATTCCCAGGGTGGAAACACCATATATTTT. The chain employs TRBV4-3 and TRBJ1-3; D may be TRBD1 (5 bases). CDR3 length: 15 residues. The V gene's germline CDR1 is LGHNA and CDR2 YSLEER. Trimming stripped 0 bases from V and 3 bases from J, with 9 bases between.

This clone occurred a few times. CDR3 region: CASSWDRGRADTQYF. Written as DNA, the CDR3 is TGTGCCAGCAGTTGGGACAGGGGGCGTGCAGATACGCAGTATTTT. V and J are TRBV27 and TRBJ2-3, with 12 bases matching TRBD1. V trimming: 4 bases; J trimming: 4 bases; junction bases outside the gene matches: 3. The CDR3 is made up of 15 amino acids. CDR1 is MNHEY, CDR2 SMNVEV, per germline (reference sequence).

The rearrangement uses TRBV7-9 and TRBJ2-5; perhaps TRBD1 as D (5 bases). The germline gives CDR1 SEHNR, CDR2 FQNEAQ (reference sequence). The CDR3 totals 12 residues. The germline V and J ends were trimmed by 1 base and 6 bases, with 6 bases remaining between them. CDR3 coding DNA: TGTGCCAGCAGCTTAGTGGGGCAGACCCAGTACTTC. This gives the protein CASSLVGQTQYF.

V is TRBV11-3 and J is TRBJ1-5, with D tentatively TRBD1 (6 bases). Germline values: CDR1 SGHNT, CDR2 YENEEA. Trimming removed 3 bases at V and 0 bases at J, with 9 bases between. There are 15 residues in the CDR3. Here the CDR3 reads CASSFGQLSNQPQHF. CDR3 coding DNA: TGTGCCAGCAGCTTTGGACAGCTTAGCAATCAGCCCCAGCATTTT.

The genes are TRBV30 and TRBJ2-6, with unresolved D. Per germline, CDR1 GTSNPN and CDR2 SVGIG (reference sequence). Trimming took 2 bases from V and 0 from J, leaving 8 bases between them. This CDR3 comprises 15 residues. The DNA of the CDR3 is TGTGCCTGGAGTAATGGGAACTCTGGGGCCAACGTCCTGACTTTC. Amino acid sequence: CAWSNGNSGANVLTF.

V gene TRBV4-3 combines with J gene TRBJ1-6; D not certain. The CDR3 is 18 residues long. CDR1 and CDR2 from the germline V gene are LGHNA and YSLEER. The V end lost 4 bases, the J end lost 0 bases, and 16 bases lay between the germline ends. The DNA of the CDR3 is TGCGCCAGCAGCCCCCGGAGTGGGCTACGCTCCTATAATTCACCCCTCCACTTT. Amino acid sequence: CASSPRSGLRSYNSPLHF.

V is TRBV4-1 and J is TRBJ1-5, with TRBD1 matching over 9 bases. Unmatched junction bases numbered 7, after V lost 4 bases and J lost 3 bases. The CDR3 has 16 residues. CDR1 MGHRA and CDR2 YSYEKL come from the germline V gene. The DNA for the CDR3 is TGCGCCAGCAGCCCCATAGACAGGGGGATCAATCAGCCCCAGCATTTT. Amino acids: CASSPIDRGINQPQHF.